One sample yielded the 6 T cell receptor beta chains listed below, sequenced in a study of blood T cell repertoires in COVID-19. Method: immunoSEQ multiplex PCR; TCRdb's copy keeps in-frame clones and lacks some. This table has 150,000 to 200,000 clones, around three quarters appearing once. Specimen: peripheral blood. The receptor source for this set is a man aged 65 to 79 with active or convalescent COVID-19.

V is TRBV5-1 and J is TRBJ2-2; 10 bases fit TRBD1. Germline lookup yields CDR1 SGHRS and CDR2 YFSETQ. The CDR3 spans 18 residues. J gave up 1 base and V 1 base, and 7 bases lay outside the gene matches. CDR3 protein: CASSLNLDRGQNTGELFF. The CDR3 DNA reads as TGCGCCAGCAGCTTGAATCTTGACAGGGGGCAGAACACCGGGGAGCTGTTTTTT.

The V call is TRBV30, the J call TRBJ1-6, with TRBD1 matching over 7 bases. CDR1 is GTSNPN, CDR2 SVGIG, per germline (reference sequence). After removal of 3 bases from V and 6 bases from J, the junction contained 8 bases not matched to a gene. The CDR3 has 15 amino acids. CDR3 nucleotide sequence: TGTGCCTGGAGCACCGGGGGACAGTCTAATTCACCCCTCCACTTT. It specifies CAWSTGGQSNSPLHF.

The chain links TRBV4-1 to TRBJ2-7; TRBD1 might be the D (6 bases). There are 13 residues in the CDR3. Deletions cut 3 bases from V and 9 bases from J, with 15 bases between. Germline V gene sequence: CDR1 MGHRA, CDR2 YSYEKL. The CDR3 loop reads CASSQEDATGQYF. In DNA, the CDR3 is TGCGCCAGCAGCCAGGAAGACGCGACAGGGCAGTACTTC.

The chain is built from TRBV4-1 and TRBJ2-7, with TRBD1 matching over 7 bases. Looked up from germline, CDR1 is MGHRA and CDR2 is YSYEKL. With V trimmed by 2 bases and J by 4 bases, 14 bases remained unmatched. This CDR3 comprises 17 residues. The CDR3 protein is CASSQREQGKGGYEQYF. DNA of the CDR3: TGCGCCAGCAGCCAAAGGGAACAGGGGAAAGGAGGTTACGAGCAGTACTTC.

The chain links TRBV7-9 to TRBJ2-5; 8 nucleotides line up with TRBD1. Germline CDR1 is SEHNR and CDR2 is FQNEAQ (reference sequence). With V trimmed by 5 bases and J by 5 bases, 13 bases remained unmatched. This CDR3 is 16 amino acids long. CDR3 sequence (DNA): TGTGCCAGCAGCCCCTCCGGACAGGGTGGAAGGGAGACCCAGTACTTC. Residues: CASSPSGQGGRETQYF. Using reference TRBV7-9 and TRBJ2-5 for the parts outside the CDR3, the full variable domain is DTGVSQNPRHKITKRGQNVTFRCDPISEHNRLYWYRQTLGQGPEFLTYFQNEAQLEKSRLLSDRFSAERPKGSFSTLEIQRTEQGDSAMYLCASSPSGQGGRETQYFGPGTRLLVL.

This clone has only one observation. Different DNA sequences within this sample yield the same CDR3. The chain carries TRBV5-1 and TRBJ2-1, with D possibly being TRBD2 (6 bases). The V gene lost 0 bases and the J gene lost 10 bases, with 14 bases spanning the gap. This CDR3 region has 14 residues. Germline V gene sequence: CDR1 SGHRS, CDR2 YFSETQ. The CDR3 DNA follows: TGCGCCAGCAGCTTGGACTGGGGTCGGGGGGAGCAGTTCTTC. It yields the protein CASSLDWGRGEQFF.